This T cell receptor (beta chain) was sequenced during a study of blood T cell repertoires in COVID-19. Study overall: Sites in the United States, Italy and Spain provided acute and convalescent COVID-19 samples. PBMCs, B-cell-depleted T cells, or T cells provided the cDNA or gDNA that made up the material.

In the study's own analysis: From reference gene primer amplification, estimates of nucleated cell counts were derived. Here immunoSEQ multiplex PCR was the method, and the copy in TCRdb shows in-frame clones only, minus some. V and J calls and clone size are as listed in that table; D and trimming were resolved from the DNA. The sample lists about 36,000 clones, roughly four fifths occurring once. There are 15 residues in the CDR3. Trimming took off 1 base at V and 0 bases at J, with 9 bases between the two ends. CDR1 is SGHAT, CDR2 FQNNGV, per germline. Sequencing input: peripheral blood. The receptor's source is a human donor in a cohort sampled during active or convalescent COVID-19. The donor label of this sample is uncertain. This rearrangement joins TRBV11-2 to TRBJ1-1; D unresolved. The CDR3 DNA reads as TGTGCCAGCAGCTTAGTATACGGGATGAACACTGAAGCTTTCTTT. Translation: CASSLVYGMNTEAFF.